This TCR beta chain was sequenced for a study of T cell responses to AZD1222 COVID-19 vaccine. General study findings and limits: It was only after the peak T cell response that any repertoires were sampled. Spike regions recognized by vaccine-associated CD4 TCRs spanned the protein, led by 160-218 and 743-854.

Comment on this clone: What it binds is not known.

Generated by immunoSEQ multiplex PCR, the TCRdb table keeps only in-frame clones and is missing some. The sample holds fewer than 30,000 clones, roughly nine tenths seen once. This TCR was recovered from an adult who received the AZD1222 COVID-19 vaccine. The sequencing here drew on peripheral blood, taken 28 days after the second AZD1222 dose.

The chain's CDR3 is CASSLGPGGTDTQYF. The CDR3, as DNA: TGTGCCAGCAGCTTAGGACCCGGTGGCACAGATACGCAGTATTTT. The chain uses TRBV7-2 and TRBJ2-3, with no clear D. Trimming shortened V by 1 base and J by 1 base, and 9 bases separated the two germline ends. CDR1 and CDR2 from the germline V gene are SGHTA and FQGNSA. This CDR3 contains 15 residues. Full variable domain (missing parts from reference TRBV7-2 and TRBJ2-3): GAGVSQSPSNKVTEKGKDVELRCDPISGHTALYWYRQSLGQGLEFLIYFQGNSAPDKSGLPSDRFSAERTGGSVSTLTIQRTQQEDSAVYLCASSLGPGGTDTQYFGPGTRLTVL.